The 26 T cell receptor beta chains below come from one sample, sequenced in a study of blood T cell repertoires in COVID-19. Sequencing was performed with immunoSEQ multiplex PCR; in TCRdb, only in-frame clones are kept and a portion is missing. The sample includes about 260,000 clones, about 88% of them seen just once. The sequenced material came from peripheral blood. Receptors originate from a man between 60 and 75 years old who had recovered from COVID-19.

The genes are TRBV21-1 and TRBJ1-5; TRBD1, the table's D call, lacks a check against the DNA. TRBV21-1 is an annotated pseudogene. The CDR3 runs to 15 residues. CDR3 DNA: TGTGCCAGCAGCAAAGGGAAACAGCCTTATCAGCCCCAGCATTTT. Translation gives CASSKGKQPYQPQHF.

The chain links TRBV24-1 to TRBJ1-2, with TRBD1 matching 10 bases. The CDR3 is made up of 16 amino acids. V lost 2 bases and J lost 6; bases outside the gene matches: 8. CDR1 KGHDR and CDR2 SFDVKD come from the germline V gene. The DNA of the CDR3 is TGTGCCACCAGTGATTCGCTGACAGGGGGCTGGGATGGCTACACCTTC. It is translated as CATSDSLTGGWDGYTF.

The V and J genes are TRBV6-5 and TRBJ2-2; D remains unclear. CDR1 is MNHEY, CDR2 SVGAGI, per germline. CDR3 size: 12 residues. Deletions cut 5 bases from V and 3 bases from J, with 4 bases between. This chain's CDR3 is CASSIYTGELFF. Here the CDR3 DNA reads TGTGCCAGCAGTATCTACACCGGGGAGCTGTTTTTT.

The chain carries TRBV4-1 and TRBJ1-5; D is undetermined. Germline V lookup: CDR1 MGHRA, CDR2 YSYEKL. V lost 4 bases and J 7 bases, leaving 11 bases between the germline ends. The CDR3 sequence is 13 residues long. As DNA, the CDR3 is TGCGCCAGCAGCCTCAAGTCTGAGCAGCCCCAGCATTTT. It yields the protein CASSLKSEQPQHF.

This chain connects TRBV5-1 to TRBJ2-5; the match to TRBD2 covers 9 bases. Losses at the gene ends were 2 bases for V and 6 bases for J; bases not matched to a gene: 8. The germline V gene encodes CDR1 SGHRS and CDR2 YFSETQ. The CDR3 runs to 15 residues. For the CDR3, the DNA is TGCGCCAGCAGCTTTAGTAGCGGGGGCACCCAGACCCAGTACTTC. Translation: CASSFSSGGTQTQYF.

This chain uses TRBV4-1 with TRBJ1-1, with TRBD1 matching over 9 bases. CDR1 is MGHRA, CDR2 YSYEKL, per germline. V gave up 3 bases and J gave up 0 bases; unmatched junction bases: 5. The CDR3 is 16 amino acids. Here the CDR3 reads CASSHPGQGMNTEAFF. The DNA for the CDR3 is TGCGCCAGCAGCCATCCGGGACAGGGCATGAACACTGAAGCTTTCTTT.

The chain has TRBV27 and TRBJ2-1; unclear D gene. Trimming cost V 10 bases and J 9 bases, with 10 bases left between them. Germline V gene data show CDR1 as MNHEY and CDR2 as SMNVEV (reference sequence). The CDR3 spans 10 residues. DNA for the CDR3: TGTGCCAACCCATCCGGTGAGCAGTTCTTC. Translated, it gives CANPSGEQFF.

The V call is TRBV5-6, the J call TRBJ1-4, with 7 bases aligning to TRBD1. CDR1 SGHDT and CDR2 YYEEEE come from the germline V gene. Germline trimming cut 0 bases from V and 5 bases from J; bases unmatched to any gene: 7. The CDR3 contains 16 residues. In DNA form, the CDR3 reads TGTGCCAGCAGCTTGGTGTCGTCCAGGGGGAATGAAAAACTGTTTTTT. Amino acid sequence: CASSLVSSRGNEKLFF.

V and J are TRBV9 and TRBJ2-5, with TRBD1 matching 7 bases. The CDR3 covers 15 residues. CDR1 and CDR2 (germline): SGDLS, YYNGEE. With 3 bases clipped from V and 1 base from J, the junction kept 6 bases outside the gene matches. The DNA for the CDR3 is TGTGCCAGCAGCGGCCGGGACAGTTTCCAAGAGACCCAGTACTTC. Protein sequence: CASSGRDSFQETQYF.

The chain combines TRBV7-6 with TRBJ2-1; 8 bases map to TRBD1. CDR3 length: 15 amino acids. V was pared by 4 bases and J by 7 bases, with 9 bases of the junction left unmatched. Germline CDR1 is SGHVS and CDR2 is FNYEAQ. In DNA, the CDR3 is TGTGCCAGCAGCTCCACGGGTCAGGGGGCGAATGAGCAGTTCTTC. This translates into CASSSTGQGANEQFF.

The chain recombines TRBV3-1 (or the pseudogene TRBV3-2) with TRBJ2-5; 10 nucleotides match TRBD2. The germline V gene has CDR1 LGHDT and CDR2 YNNKEL (reference sequence). CDR3 length equals 16 residues. V shed 3 bases, J shed 1 base, and the junction held 5 bases outside the gene matches. The CDR3 here is CASSHAQRGGQETQYF. The CDR3 DNA sequence: TGTGCCAGCAGCCATGCGCAGCGGGGGGGCCAAGAGACCCAGTACTTC.

The chain uses TRBV10-1 and TRBJ2-3; 8 bases fit TRBD2. Germline values: CDR1 WNHNN, CDR2 SYGVQD (reference sequence). The V gene end was trimmed by 4 bases and the J gene end by 6 bases; junction bases not matched to a gene: 6. The CDR3 runs to 14 residues. The chain's CDR3 is CASSAGGGMDTQYF. The CDR3 region has the DNA TGCGCCAGCAGTGCGGGGGGGGGTATGGATACGCAGTATTTT.

The chain joins TRBV28 to TRBJ2-7; tentative D call: TRBD2 (5 bases). V gave up 1 base and J gave up 7 bases, with 11 bases separating them. CDR1 is MDHEN and CDR2 is SYDVKM in the germline V gene. This CDR3 is 13 amino acids long. CDR3 coding DNA: TGTGCCAGCAGTTTATTGTCTGGAGGTGAGCAGTACTTC. It specifies CASSLLSGGEQYF.

V is TRBV19 and J is TRBJ1-5, with D possibly TRBD1 on 6 matching bases. Germline V gene lookup returns CDR1 LNHDA and CDR2 SQIVND (reference sequence). V was trimmed by 3 bases and J by 6 bases, leaving 15 bases between them. The CDR3 covers 15 residues. In DNA form, the CDR3 reads TGTGCCAGTAGTATGGGGCTGGGGGCCACTCAGCCCCAGCATTTT. Amino acids: CASSMGLGATQPQHF.

The chain uses TRBV5-1 and TRBJ1-1; D may be TRBD1 (6 bases). Trimming cost V 3 bases and J 5 bases, with 14 bases left between them. This CDR3 spans 14 amino acids. CDR1 is SGHRS and CDR2 is YFSETQ in the germline V gene. The CDR3 loop reads CASSWDKQGTEAFF. CDR3 DNA sequence: TGCGCCAGCAGCTGGGACAAGCAGGGGACTGAAGCTTTCTTT.

Regarding this clone: Within the sample, other DNA sequences also encode this same CDR3. The chain recombines TRBV19 with TRBJ1-5; a weak D match, TRBD1 (6 bases). This CDR3 has 15 amino acids. In germline, CDR1 is LNHDA, CDR2 SQIVND (reference sequence). V dropped 0 bases and J dropped 3 bases, with 9 bases sitting between them. The CDR3 region has the DNA TGTGCCAGTAGTATAGACAGGGGAGACAATCAGCCCCAGCATTTT. Translated: CASSIDRGDNQPQHF.

This chain's CDR3 is CASRRQGGNTIYF. The CDR3 nucleotides are TGTGCCAGCAGAAGACAGGGGGGAAACACCATATATTTT. The chain carries TRBV6-5 and TRBJ1-3, with 8 bases identical to TRBD1. The germline gives CDR1 MNHEY, CDR2 SVGAGI. This CDR3 has 13 residues. V gave up 6 bases and J gave up 4 bases; unmatched junction bases: 2.

Here the CDR3 reads CATSRGSTGGTNTGELFF. In DNA, the CDR3 is TGTGCCACCAGCAGAGGATCGACAGGGGGGACGAACACCGGGGAGCTGTTTTTT. The J gene is TRBJ2-2, the V gene TRBV15; 9 nucleotides match TRBD1. Per the germline V gene, CDR1 is LNHNV and CDR2 is YYDKDF (reference sequence). The CDR3 totals 18 residues. The V gene end was trimmed by 1 base and the J gene end by 0 bases; junction bases not matched to a gene: 6. Based on the CDR3 plus reference TRBV15 and TRBJ2-2, the full variable domain is DAMVIQNPRYQVTQFGKPVTLSCSQTLNHNVMYWYQQKSSQAPKLLFHYYDKDFNNEADTPDNFQSRRPNTSFCFLDIRSPGLGDTAMYLCATSRGSTGGTNTGELFFGEGSRLTVL.

The gene calls are TRBV18 and TRBJ1-2, with TRBD1 matching over 10 bases. The CDR3 loop spans 14 amino acids. With V trimmed by 8 bases and J by 8 bases, 11 bases remained unmatched. CDR1 KGHSH and CDR2 LQKENI come from the germline V gene. CDR3 nucleotides: TGTGCCAGCCAAGAGACAGGGGGCTCGTCGGGCTACACCTTC. It yields the protein CASQETGGSSGYTF.

The rearrangement joins TRBV5-6 to TRBJ2-1; D is uncertain. Deletions cut 0 bases from V and 4 bases from J, with 5 bases between. The CDR3 length is 13 residues. CDR1 is SGHDT and CDR2 is YYEEEE in the germline V gene. CDR3 sequence (DNA): TGTGCCAGCAGCTTGGGACTTTACAATGAGCAGTTCTTC. This encodes CASSLGLYNEQFF.

The rearrangement joins TRBV5-4 to TRBJ2-7; 8 bases fit TRBD1. The CDR3 is made up of 14 amino acids. The germline V gene encodes CDR1 SGHNT and CDR2 YYREEE (reference sequence). V was clipped by 6 bases and J by 3 bases; unmatched bases: 8. In nucleotides, the CDR3 is TGTGCCAGCACCGACCCGGGACAGGTCTACGAGCAGTACTTC. This encodes CASTDPGQVYEQYF.

This chain's CDR3 is CASSQDHGGAGGYTF. CDR3 DNA sequence: TGTGCCAGCAGCCAAGATCATGGGGGCGCGGGTGGCTACACCTTC. The chain employs TRBV4-2 and TRBJ1-2; perhaps TRBD1 as D (6 bases). Trimming stripped 0 bases from V and 7 bases from J, with 15 bases between. CDR1 is LGHNA, CDR2 YNFKEQ, per germline. The CDR3 has 15 residues.

The DNA of the CDR3 is TGTGCCAGCAGCTTGGCCGGGGTAGGCAAAAACATTCAGTACTTC. Protein sequence: CASSLAGVGKNIQYF. The chain uses TRBV5-5 and TRBJ2-4; D possibly corresponds to TRBD2 (5 bases). The CDR3 has 15 residues. Between the trimmed V and J ends, which lost 0 bases and 3 bases, there was a span of 10 bases. CDR1 and CDR2 (germline): SGHKS, YYEKEE (reference sequence).

The V call is TRBV14, the J call TRBJ1-6; TRBD1 matches 9 bases. The J segment lost 10 bases and the V segment lost 5 bases, leaving 12 bases of the junction unmatched. The CDR3 sequence is 16 residues long. CDR1 SGHDN and CDR2 FVKESK come from the germline V gene. CDR3 sequence: CASSLQGAITGSPLHF. CDR3 DNA: TGTGCCAGCAGCTTACAGGGGGCAATAACTGGATCACCCCTCCACTTT.

This chain links TRBV7-9 with TRBJ2-7; 10 bases agree with TRBD1. V was pared by 5 bases and J by 6 bases, with 13 bases of the junction left unmatched. This CDR3 comprises 16 residues. The germline V gene encodes CDR1 SEHNR and CDR2 FQNEAQ (reference sequence). CDR3 sequence reads: CASSHADRGRPSEQYF. The CDR3 DNA is TGTGCCAGCAGCCACGCTGACAGGGGGCGTCCGAGCGAGCAGTACTTC. Using reference TRBV7-9 and TRBJ2-7 for the parts outside the CDR3, the full variable domain is DTGVSQNPRHKITKRGQNVTFRCDPISEHNRLYWYRQTLGQGPEFLTYFQNEAQLEKSRLLSDRFSAERPKGSFSTLEIQRTEQGDSAMYLCASSHADRGRPSEQYFGPGTRLTVT.

V usage is TRBV5-1 and J usage is TRBJ2-5; D possibly corresponds to TRBD1 (5 bases). V gave up 0 bases and J gave up 10 bases, with 16 bases separating them. The CDR3 sequence is 14 residues long. CDR1 is SGHRS, CDR2 YFSETQ, per germline. The DNA of the CDR3 is TGCGCCAGCAGCTTGGGGGGCGGCTCCTTCGACCAGTACTTC. It is translated as CASSLGGGSFDQYF. The variable domain in full, completed from reference TRBV5-1 and TRBJ2-5, reads KAGVTQTPRYLIKTRGQQVTLSCSPISGHRSVSWYQQTPGQGLQFLFEYFSETQRNKGNFPGRFSGRQFSNSRSEMNVSTLELGDSALYLCASSLGGGSFDQYFGPGTRLLVL.